The 6 T cell receptor beta chains in this list originate from one sample, sequenced in a study of beta chain features in type 1 diabetes. Study findings and constraints: Within each of all four CD4+ subsets, Type 1 diabetes patients had TCRB CDR3s that were moderately but significantly shorter.

Their antigen targets remain unknown. Of the isolated RNA, all was reverse transcribed, and so the sequenced material was expressed TCRB transcripts. The method was immunoSEQ multiplex PCR; TCRdb's version includes in-frame clones alone and lacks a portion of them. The table has 280,000 or so clones, roughly 15% seen once. Specimen: naive CD4+ T cells from blood. The receptors were sampled from a man aged 18 to 30 with type 1 diabetes.

This clone was seen only a few times. The J gene is TRBJ2-7, the V gene TRBV28; weak D call: TRBD1 (6 bases). The V end lost 5 bases, the J end lost 2 bases, and 7 bases lay between the germline ends. CDR1 and CDR2 (germline): MDHEN, SYDVKM. This CDR3 comprises 12 residues. CDR3 region: CASSDRPYEQYF. The DNA of the CDR3 is TGTGCCAGCAGTGACAGGCCCTACGAGCAGTACTTC.

The rearrangement uses TRBV5-1 and TRBJ2-1; the match to TRBD1 covers 9 bases. After removal of 0 bases from V and 10 bases from J, the junction contained 17 bases not matched to a gene. This CDR3 comprises 18 residues. CDR1 is SGHRS, CDR2 YFSETQ, per germline. The CDR3: CASSLVPMGRDRVREQFF. As DNA, the CDR3 is TGCGCCAGCAGCTTGGTGCCCATGGGGCGGGACAGGGTGCGGGAGCAGTTCTTC. The whole variable domain, remainder taken from reference TRBV5-1 and TRBJ2-1, is KAGVTQTPRYLIKTRGQQVTLSCSPISGHRSVSWYQQTPGQGLQFLFEYFSETQRNKGNFPGRFSGRQFSNSRSEMNVSTLELGDSALYLCASSLVPMGRDRVREQFFGPGTRLTVL.

There are a few counts of this clone. The chain combines TRBV28 with TRBJ2-7; 7 positions agree with TRBD2. CDR1 is MDHEN, CDR2 SYDVKM, per germline. This CDR3 comprises 15 residues. V shed 4 bases and J 9 bases; nucleotides not matched to a gene: 15. CDR3 amino acids: CASSSSGTISSVQYF. In DNA form, the CDR3 reads TGTGCCAGCAGTTCCTCCGGGACTATCTCCTCGGTGCAGTACTTC.

The chain combines TRBV30 with TRBJ1-5; D possibly corresponds to TRBD1 (5 bases). Trimming stripped 4 bases from V and 9 bases from J, with 19 bases between. The germline V gene encodes CDR1 GTSNPN and CDR2 SVGIG (reference sequence). This CDR3 spans 14 amino acids. The CDR3, as DNA: TGTGCCTGGAATCTCCGGGACTCCAGTAGGCCCCAGCATTTT. This encodes CAWNLRDSSRPQHF.

This chain connects TRBV29-1 to TRBJ1-4; no firm D call. Germline V gene data show CDR1 as SQVTM and CDR2 as ANQGSEA. V gave up 4 bases and J gave up 0 bases, with 3 bases separating them. The CDR3 is made up of 12 amino acids. The CDR3 region is CSVASTNEKLFF. The DNA for the CDR3 is TGCAGCGTTGCGTCAACTAATGAAAAACTGTTTTTT.

V gene TRBV11-2 combines with J gene TRBJ2-1; tentatively, D is TRBD2 (6 bases). Trimming shortened V by 5 bases and J by 7 bases, and 15 bases separated the two germline ends. The CDR3 length is 14 residues. Germline V gives CDR1 SGHAT, CDR2 FQNNGV. This CDR3 is CASSKKGGVNEQFF. In DNA form, the CDR3 reads TGTGCCAGCAGCAAAAAAGGCGGGGTAAATGAGCAGTTCTTC.